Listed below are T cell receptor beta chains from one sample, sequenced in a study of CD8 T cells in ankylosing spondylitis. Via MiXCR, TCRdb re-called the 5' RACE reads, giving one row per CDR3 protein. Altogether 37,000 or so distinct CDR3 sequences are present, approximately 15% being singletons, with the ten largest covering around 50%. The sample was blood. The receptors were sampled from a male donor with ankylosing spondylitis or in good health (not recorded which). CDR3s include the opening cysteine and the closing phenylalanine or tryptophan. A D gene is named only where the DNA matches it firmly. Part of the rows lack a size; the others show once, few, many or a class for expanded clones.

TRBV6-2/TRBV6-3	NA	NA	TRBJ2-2	CASTPWAANTGELFF	TGTGCCAGCACCCCTTGGGCAGCGAACACCGGGGAGCTGTTTTTT
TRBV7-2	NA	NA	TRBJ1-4	CASSRTGTSNEKLFF	TGTGCCAGCAGCCGGACCGGGACCTCAAATGAAAAACTGTTTTTT
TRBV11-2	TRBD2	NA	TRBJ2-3	CASSRGSGRETDTQYF	TGTGCCAGCAGCCGCGGGAGCGGGAGGGAAACAGATACGCAGTATTTT
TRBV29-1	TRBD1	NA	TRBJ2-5	CSVLQTGGVRYF	TGCAGCGTTCTTCAGACAGGGGGGGTCCGGTACTTC
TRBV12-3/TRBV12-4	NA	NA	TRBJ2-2	CASGVAVPNTGELFF	TGTGCCAGCGGGGTCGCGGTTCCGAACACCGGGGAGCTGTTTTTT
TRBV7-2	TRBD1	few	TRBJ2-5	CASSPGDSQETQYF	TGTGCCAGCAGCCCCGGGGACAGCCAAGAGACCCAGTACTTC
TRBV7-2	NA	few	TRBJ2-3	CASSPRADTQYF	TGTGCCAGCAGCCCCCGGGCAGATACGCAGTATTTT
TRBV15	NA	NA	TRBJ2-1	CATSRDRGNEQFF	TGTGCCACCAGCAGAGACAGGGGCAATGAGCAGTTCTTC
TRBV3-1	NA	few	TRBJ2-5	CASSQAMKTQYF	TGTGCCAGCAGCCAAGCGATGAAGACCCAGTACTTC
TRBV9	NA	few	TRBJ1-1	CASSVTDTAEAFF	TGTGCCAGCAGCGTAACGGATACAGCTGAAGCTTTCTTT
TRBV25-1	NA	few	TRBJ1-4	CASSEWGQRGNEKLFF	TGTGCCAGCAGTGAATGGGGACAACGGGGTAATGAAAAACTGTTTTTT
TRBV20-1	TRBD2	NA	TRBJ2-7	CSATASGYEQYF	TGCAGTGCTACAGCTAGCGGCTACGAGCAGTACTTC
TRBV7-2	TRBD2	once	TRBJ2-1	CASSLEGLAGSEQFF	TGTGCCAGCAGCTTAGAAGGACTAGCGGGGAGTGAGCAGTTCTTC
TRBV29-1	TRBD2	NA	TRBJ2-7	CSVGVAGGGSEQYF	TGCAGCGTTGGGGTAGCGGGTGGAGGTTCCGAGCAGTACTTC
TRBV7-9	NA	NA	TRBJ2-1	CASSPVREQFF	TGTGCCAGCAGCCCAGTAAGGGAGCAGTTCTTC
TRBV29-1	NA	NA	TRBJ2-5	CSVEEFKGETQYF	TGCAGCGTTGAAGAATTCAAGGGAGAGACCCAGTACTTC
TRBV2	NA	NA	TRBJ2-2	CASSGLRELFF	TGTGCCAGCAGTGGACTTCGGGAGCTGTTTTTT
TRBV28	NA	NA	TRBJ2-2	CASSNPGLITGELFF	TGTGCCAGCAGCAACCCGGGACTCATCACCGGGGAGCTGTTTTTT
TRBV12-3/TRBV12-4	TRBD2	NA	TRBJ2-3	CASRPASGSTDTQYF	TGTGCCAGCCGGCCGGCTAGCGGGAGCACAGATACGCAGTATTTT